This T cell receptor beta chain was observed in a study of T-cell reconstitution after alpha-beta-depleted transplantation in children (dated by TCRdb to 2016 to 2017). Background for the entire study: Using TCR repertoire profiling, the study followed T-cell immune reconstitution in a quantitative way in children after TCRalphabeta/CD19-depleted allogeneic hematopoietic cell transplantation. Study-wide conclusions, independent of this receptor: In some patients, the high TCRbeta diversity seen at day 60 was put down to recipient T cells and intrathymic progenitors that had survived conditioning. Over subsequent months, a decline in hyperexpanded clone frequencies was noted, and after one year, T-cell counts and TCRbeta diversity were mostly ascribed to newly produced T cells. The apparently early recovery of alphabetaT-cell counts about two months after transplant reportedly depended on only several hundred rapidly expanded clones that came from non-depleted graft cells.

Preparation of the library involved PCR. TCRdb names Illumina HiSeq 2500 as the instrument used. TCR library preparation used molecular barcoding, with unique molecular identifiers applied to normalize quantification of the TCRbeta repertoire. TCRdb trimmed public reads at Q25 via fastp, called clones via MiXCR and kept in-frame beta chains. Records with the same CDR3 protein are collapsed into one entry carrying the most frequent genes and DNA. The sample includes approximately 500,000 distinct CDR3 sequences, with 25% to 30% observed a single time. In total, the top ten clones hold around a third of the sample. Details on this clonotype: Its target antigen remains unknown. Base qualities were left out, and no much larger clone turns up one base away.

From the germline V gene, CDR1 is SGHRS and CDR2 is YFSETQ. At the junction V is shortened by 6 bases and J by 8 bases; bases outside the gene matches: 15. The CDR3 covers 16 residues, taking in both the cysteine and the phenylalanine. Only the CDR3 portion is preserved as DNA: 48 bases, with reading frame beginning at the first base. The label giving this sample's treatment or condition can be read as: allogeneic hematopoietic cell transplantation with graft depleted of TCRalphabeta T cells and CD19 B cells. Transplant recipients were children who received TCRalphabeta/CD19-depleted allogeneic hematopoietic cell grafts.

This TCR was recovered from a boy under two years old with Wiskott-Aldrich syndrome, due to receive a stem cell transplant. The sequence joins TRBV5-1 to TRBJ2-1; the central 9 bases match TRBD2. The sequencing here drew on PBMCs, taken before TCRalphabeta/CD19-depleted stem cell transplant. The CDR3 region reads CASTLRAGGGFDEQFF. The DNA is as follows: TGCGCCAGCACCCTTCGGGCGGGAGGGGGTTTCGATGAGCAGTTCTTC.